A selection of T cell receptor beta chains follows, all from one sample in a study of blood T cell repertoires in COVID-19. The method was immunoSEQ multiplex PCR; TCRdb's version includes in-frame clones alone and lacks a portion of them. The table records about 64,000 clones, approximately 88% of them present only once. The specimen sequenced was peripheral blood. The origin of the receptors is a woman in her sixties or seventies with COVID-19, enrolled during active disease. Each CDR3 is given with its conserved first and last residue. Each record gives: CDR3 length, J gene, clone size, V gene, D gene, CDR3 DNA, CDR3 protein. D genes are given only for firm matches. Not every row has a clone size; where given, it reads once, few, many or a size class.

len: 15; j_gene: TRBJ2-1; abundance: -; v_gene: TRBV6-2/TRBV6-3; d_gene: -; CDR3nt: TGTGCCAGCAGTTGGGAGATTAGCTCCTACAATGAGCAGTTCTTC; CDR3aa: CASSWEISSYNEQFF
len: 16; j_gene: TRBJ2-1; abundance: -; v_gene: TRBV30; d_gene: -; CDR3nt: TGTGCCTGGCGTGAGGGGGAGAGGATGGTAGGTCTTGAGCAGTTCTTC; CDR3aa: CAWREGERMVGLEQFF
len: 14; j_gene: TRBJ2-3; abundance: -; v_gene: TRBV11-3; d_gene: -; CDR3nt: TGTGCCAGCAGCTTAGACGGGAGTACAGATACGCAGTATTTT; CDR3aa: CASSLDGSTDTQYF
len: 14; j_gene: TRBJ1-1; abundance: -; v_gene: TRBV6-5; d_gene: -; CDR3nt: TGTGCCAGCAGTTACTCTCGACAAAACACTGAAGCTTTCTTT; CDR3aa: CASSYSRQNTEAFF
len: 16; j_gene: TRBJ2-5; abundance: -; v_gene: TRBV5-5; d_gene: TRBD1; CDR3nt: TGTGCCAGCAGAACCTGGACAGGGATGATCCAAGAGACCCAGTACTTC; CDR3aa: CASRTWTGMIQETQYF
len: 15; j_gene: TRBJ2-3; abundance: -; v_gene: TRBV15; d_gene: -; CDR3nt: TGTGCCACCAGCAGAGTTAGCGGAGCCACAGATACGCAGTATTTT; CDR3aa: CATSRVSGATDTQYF
len: 15; j_gene: TRBJ1-4; abundance: -; v_gene: TRBV4-1; d_gene: TRBD1; CDR3nt: TGCGCCAGCAGCCAGGCCCACAGGGGCGATGAAAAACTGTTTTTT; CDR3aa: CASSQAHRGDEKLFF
len: 16; j_gene: TRBJ1-6; abundance: -; v_gene: TRBV7-9; d_gene: -; CDR3nt: TGTGCCAGCAGCTTAGCTTCCCAATCAGGGGCCCAGGCCCTCCACTTT; CDR3aa: CASSLASQSGAQALHF
len: 15; j_gene: TRBJ1-2; abundance: -; v_gene: TRBV2; d_gene: TRBD1; CDR3nt: TGTGCCAGCAGTGGCTGGACAGGGGGTGACTATGGCTACACCTTC; CDR3aa: CASSGWTGGDYGYTF
len: 16; j_gene: TRBJ2-1; abundance: -; v_gene: TRBV4-2; d_gene: -; CDR3nt: TGTGCCAGCAGCCAAGGAATCGCGAGCTCCTACAATGAGCAGTTCTTC; CDR3aa: CASSQGIASSYNEQFF
len: 14; j_gene: TRBJ2-1; abundance: -; v_gene: TRBV7-9; d_gene: TRBD2; CDR3nt: TGTGCCAGCAGCCTAGCGGGGGGGGACAATGAGCAGTTCTTC; CDR3aa: CASSLAGGDNEQFF
len: 14; j_gene: TRBJ2-7; abundance: -; v_gene: TRBV11-3; d_gene: -; CDR3nt: TGTGCCAGCAGCCCACTGACAGGATCCTACGAGCAGTACTTC; CDR3aa: CASSPLTGSYEQYF
len: 11; j_gene: TRBJ2-7; abundance: -; v_gene: TRBV19; d_gene: -; CDR3nt: TGTGCCAGTAGTAAACTAGGCGAGCAGTACTTC; CDR3aa: CASSKLGEQYF
len: 18; j_gene: TRBJ2-7; abundance: few; v_gene: TRBV18; d_gene: -; CDR3nt: TGTGCCAGCTCACCACCTGTTGAAAGACGGAGTGGGTTCTACGAGCAGTACTTC; CDR3aa: CASSPPVERRSGFYEQYF
len: 15; j_gene: TRBJ1-5; abundance: -; v_gene: TRBV11-2; d_gene: TRBD1; CDR3nt: TGTGCCAGCAGCCAGGGACAGGGAGGTGTTCAGCCCCAGCATTTT; CDR3aa: CASSQGQGGVQPQHF
len: 15; j_gene: TRBJ1-1; abundance: -; v_gene: TRBV10-1; d_gene: TRBD1; CDR3nt: TGCGCCAGCAGTTCCTCCGGGACAGGGAACACTGAAGCTTTCTTT; CDR3aa: CASSSSGTGNTEAFF
len: 13; j_gene: TRBJ1-5; abundance: -; v_gene: TRBV6-2/TRBV6-3; d_gene: TRBD1; CDR3nt: TGTGCCAGCAGTTACTCCCGGACAGGGGGCATGCATTTT; CDR3aa: CASSYSRTGGMHF
len: 11; j_gene: TRBJ2-1; abundance: -; v_gene: TRBV20-1; d_gene: -; CDR3nt: TGCAGTGCCCGTGAGTACAATGAGCAGTTCTTC; CDR3aa: CSAREYNEQFF
len: 15; j_gene: TRBJ2-5; abundance: -; v_gene: TRBV4-3; d_gene: -; CDR3nt: TGCGCCAGCAGCCAAAGGGGTCTGATTGGGGAGACCCAGTACTTC; CDR3aa: CASSQRGLIGETQYF
len: 15; j_gene: TRBJ2-7; abundance: -; v_gene: TRBV5-4; d_gene: TRBD2; CDR3nt: TGTGCCAGCAGCTCCGGGACTAGCGGGATCTACGAGCAGTACTTC; CDR3aa: CASSSGTSGIYEQYF
len: 14; j_gene: TRBJ1-1; abundance: -; v_gene: TRBV15; d_gene: TRBD1; CDR3nt: TGTGCCACCAGCAGAGGGACAGGGACCACTGAAGCTTTCTTT; CDR3aa: CATSRGTGTTEAFF
len: 13; j_gene: TRBJ1-6; abundance: -; v_gene: TRBV4-3; d_gene: -; CDR3nt: TGCGCCAGCAGCCAAGACGGTGGTTCACCCCTCCACTTT; CDR3aa: CASSQDGGSPLHF